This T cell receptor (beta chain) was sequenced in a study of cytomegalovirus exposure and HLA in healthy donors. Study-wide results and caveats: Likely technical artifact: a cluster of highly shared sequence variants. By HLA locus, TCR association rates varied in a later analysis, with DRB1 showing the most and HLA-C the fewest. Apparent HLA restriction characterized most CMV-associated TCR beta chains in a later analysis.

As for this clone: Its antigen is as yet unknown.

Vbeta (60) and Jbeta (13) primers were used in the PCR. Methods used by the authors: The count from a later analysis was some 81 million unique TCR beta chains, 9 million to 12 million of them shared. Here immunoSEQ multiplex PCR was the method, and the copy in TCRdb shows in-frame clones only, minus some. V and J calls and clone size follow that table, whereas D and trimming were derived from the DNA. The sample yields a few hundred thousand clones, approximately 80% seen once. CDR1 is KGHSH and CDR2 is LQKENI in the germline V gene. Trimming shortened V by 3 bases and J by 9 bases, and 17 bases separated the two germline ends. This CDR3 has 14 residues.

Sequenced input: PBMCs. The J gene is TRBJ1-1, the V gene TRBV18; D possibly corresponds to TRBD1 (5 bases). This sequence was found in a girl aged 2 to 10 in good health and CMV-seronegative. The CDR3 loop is CASSPNTAGRKAFF. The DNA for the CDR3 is TGTGCCAGCTCACCGAACACGGCAGGGCGGAAAGCTTTCTTT.